This T cell receptor beta chain originates from a study of PD-1 blockade in classical Hodgkin lymphoma. Study-level points and caveats: Whoever responded completely had baseline diversity much like that seen in newly diagnosed patients.

Profiling relied on immunoSEQ multiplex PCR, and the TCRdb table lists in-frame clones only, not all of them. The sample consists of about 25,000 clones, roughly four fifths of them appearing once. In germline, CDR1 is MDHEN, CDR2 SYDVKM. Trimming shortened V by 7 bases and J by 3 bases, and 24 bases separated the two germline ends. This CDR3 is 17 amino acids long. Time point described: cycle 4 day 1 (C4D1), after more than five weeks of nivolumab. With no exception, relapse followed autologous stem cell transplantation in all patients, and brentuximab vedotin exposure varied. Patients had relapsed/refractory classical Hodgkin lymphoma with complete response, partial response or progressive disease as best response. In regard to this clone: Its specificity is unknown.

This chain links TRBV28 with TRBJ1-1, with D perhaps matching TRBD1 (5 bases). The sequence was collected from a human donor with classical Hodgkin lymphoma. The sample in question was peripheral blood mononuclear cells (PBMCs), obtained before the fourth cycle of nivolumab. In DNA form, the CDR3 reads TGTGCCAGCAAGGGATTCTTGATGAAGGGAGGGGACACTGAAGCTTTCTTT. Amino acid sequence: CASKGFLMKGGDTEAFF. The full variable domain, its missing parts supplied by reference TRBV28 and TRBJ1-1, is DVKVTQSSRYLVKRTGEKVFLECVQDMDHENMFWYRQDPGLGLRLIYFSYDVKMKEKGDIPEGYSVSREKKERFSLILESASTNQTSMYLCASKGFLMKGGDTEAFFGQGTRLTVV.